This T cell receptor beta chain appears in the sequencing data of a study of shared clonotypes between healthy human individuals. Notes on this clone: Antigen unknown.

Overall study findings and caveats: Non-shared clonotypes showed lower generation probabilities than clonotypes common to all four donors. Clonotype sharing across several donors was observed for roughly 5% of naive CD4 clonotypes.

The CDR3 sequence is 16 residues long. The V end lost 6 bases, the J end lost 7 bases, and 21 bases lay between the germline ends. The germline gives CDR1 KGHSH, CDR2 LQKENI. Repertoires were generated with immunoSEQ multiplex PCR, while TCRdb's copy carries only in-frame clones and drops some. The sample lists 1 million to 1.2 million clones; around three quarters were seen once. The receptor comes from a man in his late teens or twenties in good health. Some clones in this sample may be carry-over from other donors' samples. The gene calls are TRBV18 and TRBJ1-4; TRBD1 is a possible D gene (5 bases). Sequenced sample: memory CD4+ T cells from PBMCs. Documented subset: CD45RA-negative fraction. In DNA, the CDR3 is TGTGCCAGCTCTCGAGGACCCCCGGGGGGTAGTGAAAAACTGTTTTTT. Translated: CASSRGPPGGSEKLFF.